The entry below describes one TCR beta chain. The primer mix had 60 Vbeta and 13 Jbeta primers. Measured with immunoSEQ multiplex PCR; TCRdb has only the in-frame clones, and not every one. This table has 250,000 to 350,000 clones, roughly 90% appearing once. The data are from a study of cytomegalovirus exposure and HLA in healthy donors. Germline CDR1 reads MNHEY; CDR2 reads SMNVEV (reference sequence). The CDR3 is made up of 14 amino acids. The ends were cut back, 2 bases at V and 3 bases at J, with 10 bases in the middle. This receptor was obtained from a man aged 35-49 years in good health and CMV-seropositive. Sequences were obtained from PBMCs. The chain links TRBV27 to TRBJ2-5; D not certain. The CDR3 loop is CASSLKRNEETQYF. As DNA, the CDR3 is TGTGCCAGCAGTTTAAAGAGGAACGAAGAGACCCAGTACTTC.